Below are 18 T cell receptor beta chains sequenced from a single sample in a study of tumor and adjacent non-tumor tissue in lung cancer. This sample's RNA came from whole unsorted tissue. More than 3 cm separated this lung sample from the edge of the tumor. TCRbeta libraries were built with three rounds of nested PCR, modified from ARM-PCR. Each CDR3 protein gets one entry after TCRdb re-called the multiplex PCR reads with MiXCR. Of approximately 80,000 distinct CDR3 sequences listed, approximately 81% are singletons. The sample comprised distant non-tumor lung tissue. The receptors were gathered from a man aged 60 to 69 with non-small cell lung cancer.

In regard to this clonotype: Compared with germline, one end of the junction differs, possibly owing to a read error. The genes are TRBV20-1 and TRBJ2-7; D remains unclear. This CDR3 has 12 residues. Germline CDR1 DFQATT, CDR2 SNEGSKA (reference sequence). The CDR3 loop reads CSPSAVTYERYF. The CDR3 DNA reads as TGCAGTCCTAGTGCGGTCACCTATGAGCGGTACTTC.

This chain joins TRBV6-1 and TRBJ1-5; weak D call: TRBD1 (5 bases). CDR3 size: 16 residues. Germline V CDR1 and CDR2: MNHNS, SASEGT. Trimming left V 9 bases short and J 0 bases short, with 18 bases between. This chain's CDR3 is CASRPSGAYSNQPQHF. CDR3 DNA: TGTGCCAGTAGACCCAGCGGGGCGTATAGCAATCAGCCCCAGCATTTT.

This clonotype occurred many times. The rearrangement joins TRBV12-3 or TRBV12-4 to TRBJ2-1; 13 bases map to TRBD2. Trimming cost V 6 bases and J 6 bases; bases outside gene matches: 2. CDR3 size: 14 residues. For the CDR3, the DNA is TGTGCCAGCAGCGGACTAGCGGGAGTCAATGAGCAGTTCTTC. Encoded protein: CASSGLAGVNEQFF.

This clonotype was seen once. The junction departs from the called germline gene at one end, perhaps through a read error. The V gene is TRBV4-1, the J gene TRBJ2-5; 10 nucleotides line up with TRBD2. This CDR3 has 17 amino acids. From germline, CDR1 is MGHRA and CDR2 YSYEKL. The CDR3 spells CDNSQDRLAGEWETQYF. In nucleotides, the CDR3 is TGCGACAACAGCCAAGATCGGCTAGCGGGGGAGTGGGAGACTCAGTACTTC.

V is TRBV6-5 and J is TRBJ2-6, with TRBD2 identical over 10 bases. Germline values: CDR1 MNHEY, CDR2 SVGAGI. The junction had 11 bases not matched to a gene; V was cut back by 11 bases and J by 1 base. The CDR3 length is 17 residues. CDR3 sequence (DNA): TGTGCCGGCGGCCTAGCGGGAGCCAGTTCTGGGGCCAACGTCCTGACTTTC. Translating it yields CAGGLAGASSGANVLTF.

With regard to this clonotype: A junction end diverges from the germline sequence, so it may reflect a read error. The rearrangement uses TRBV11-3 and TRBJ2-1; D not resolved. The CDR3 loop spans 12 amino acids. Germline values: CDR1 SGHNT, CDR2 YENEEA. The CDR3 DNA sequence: TGTACCAGCAGCCTCCTAACCAATAAGCAGTTCTTC. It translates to CTSSLLTNKQFF. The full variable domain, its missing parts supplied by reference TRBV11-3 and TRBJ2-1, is EAGVVQSPRYKIIEKKQPVAFWCNPISGHNTLYWYLQNLGQGPELLIRYENEEAVDDSQLPKDRFSAERLKGVDSTLKIQPAELGDSAVYLCTSSLLTNKQFFGPGTRLTVL.

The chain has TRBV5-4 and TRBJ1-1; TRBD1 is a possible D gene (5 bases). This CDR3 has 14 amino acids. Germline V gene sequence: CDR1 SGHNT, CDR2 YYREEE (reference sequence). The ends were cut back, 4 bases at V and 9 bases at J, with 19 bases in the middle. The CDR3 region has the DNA TGTGCCAGCAGCGCTGCAGGGATGCGTGCTAAAGCTTTCTTT. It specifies CASSAAGMRAKAFF.

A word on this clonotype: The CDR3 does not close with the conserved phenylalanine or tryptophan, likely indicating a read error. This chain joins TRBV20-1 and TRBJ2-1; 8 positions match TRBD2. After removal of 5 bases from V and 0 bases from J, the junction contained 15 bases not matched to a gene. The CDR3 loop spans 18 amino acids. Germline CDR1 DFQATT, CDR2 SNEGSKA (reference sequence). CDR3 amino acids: CSAPSPGLAGGSYNEQFL. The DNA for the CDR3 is TGCAGTGCTCCCTCTCCGGGACTGGCGGGAGGCTCCTACAATGAGCAGTTCTTA.

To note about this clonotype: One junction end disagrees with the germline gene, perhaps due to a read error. The CDR3 reads CDSSLNRGQRETQYF. CDR3 nucleotide sequence: TGTGACAGCAGCTTGAACCGGGGGCAACGAGAGACCCAGTACTTC. The chain recombines TRBV11-2 with TRBJ2-5; D might be TRBD1 or TRBD2, each matching 6 bases. This CDR3 comprises 15 residues. CDR1 is SGHAT, CDR2 FQNNGV, per germline.

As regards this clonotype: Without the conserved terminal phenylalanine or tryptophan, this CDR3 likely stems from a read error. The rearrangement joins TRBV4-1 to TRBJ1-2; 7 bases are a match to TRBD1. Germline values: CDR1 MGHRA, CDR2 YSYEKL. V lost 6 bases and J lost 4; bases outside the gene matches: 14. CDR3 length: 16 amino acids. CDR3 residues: CASSPGGTGDCYGYTI. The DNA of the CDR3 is TGCGCCAGCAGTCCCGGTGGAACAGGGGACTGCTATGGCTACACCATC.

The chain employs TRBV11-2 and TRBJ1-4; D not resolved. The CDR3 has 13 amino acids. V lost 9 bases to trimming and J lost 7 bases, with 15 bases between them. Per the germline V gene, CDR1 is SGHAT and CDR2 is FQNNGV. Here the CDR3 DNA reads TGTGCCAGTCGTAGAGGGTTCTGTGAAAAACTGTTTTTT. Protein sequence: CASRRGFCEKLFF.

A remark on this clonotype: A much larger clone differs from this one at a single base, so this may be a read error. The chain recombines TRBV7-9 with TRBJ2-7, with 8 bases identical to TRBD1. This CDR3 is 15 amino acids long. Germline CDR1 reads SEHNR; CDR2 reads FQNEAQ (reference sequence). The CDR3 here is CVSSLRQGNSWEQYF. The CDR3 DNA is TGTGTCAGCAGCTTACGACAGGGGAATTCGTGGGAGCAGTACTTC.

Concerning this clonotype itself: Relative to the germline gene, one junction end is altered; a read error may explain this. This CDR3 reads CDSSLDPGARRGETQYF. CDR3 DNA: TGTGACAGCAGCTTAGATCCTGGCGCGAGGAGGGGAGAGACCCAGTATTTC. The gene calls are TRBV11-3 and TRBJ2-5, with D tentatively TRBD2 (6 bases). CDR1 and CDR2 (germline): SGHNT, YENEEA. This CDR3 spans 17 amino acids.

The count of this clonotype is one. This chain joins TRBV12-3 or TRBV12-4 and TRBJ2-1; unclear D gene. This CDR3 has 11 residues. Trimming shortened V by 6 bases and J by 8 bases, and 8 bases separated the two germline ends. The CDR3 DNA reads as TGTGCCAGCAGCCGGACCCATGAGCAGTTCTTC. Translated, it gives CASSRTHEQFF.

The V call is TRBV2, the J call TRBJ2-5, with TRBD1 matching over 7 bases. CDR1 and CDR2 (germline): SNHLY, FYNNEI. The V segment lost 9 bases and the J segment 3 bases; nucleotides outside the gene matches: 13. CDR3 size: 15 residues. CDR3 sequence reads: CASNAPQGMKETQYF. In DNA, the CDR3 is TGTGCCAGTAACGCGCCACAGGGGATGAAAGAGACCCAGTACTTC.

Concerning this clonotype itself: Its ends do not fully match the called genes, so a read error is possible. The CDR3 bases are TGCAGTGCTAACCCCCCCAAGACAGAAGAGGCCCAATACTTC. Its translation: CSANPPKTEEAQYF. The rearrangement joins TRBV20-1 to TRBJ2-5; a weak D match, TRBD1 (5 bases). Germline V gene lookup returns CDR1 DFQATT and CDR2 SNEGSKA (reference sequence). The CDR3 consists of 14 residues.

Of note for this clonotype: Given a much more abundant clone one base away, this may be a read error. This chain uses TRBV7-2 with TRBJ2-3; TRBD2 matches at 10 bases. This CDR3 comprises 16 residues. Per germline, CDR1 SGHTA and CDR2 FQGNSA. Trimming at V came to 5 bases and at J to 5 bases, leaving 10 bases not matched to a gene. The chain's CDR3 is CASSPGLARGVDTQYF. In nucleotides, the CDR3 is TGTGCCAGCAGCCCGGGACTAGCGCGGGGGGTAGATACGCAGTATTTT.

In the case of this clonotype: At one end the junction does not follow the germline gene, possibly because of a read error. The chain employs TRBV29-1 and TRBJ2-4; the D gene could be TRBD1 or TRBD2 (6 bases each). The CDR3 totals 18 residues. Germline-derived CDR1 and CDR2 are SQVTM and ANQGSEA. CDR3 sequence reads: CSAEHPEGGMGVRNIQYF. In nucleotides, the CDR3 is TGCAGCGCTGAACACCCGGAGGGGGGCATGGGGGTCAGAAACATTCAGTACTTC. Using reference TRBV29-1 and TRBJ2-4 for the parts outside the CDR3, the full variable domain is SAVISQKPSRDICQRGTSLTIQCQVDSQVTMMFWYRQQPGQSLTLIATANQGSEATYESGFVIDKFPISRPNLTFSTLTVSNMSPEDSSIYLCSAEHPEGGMGVRNIQYFGAGTRLSVL.